Sequencing of this T cell receptor beta chain was carried out in a study of blood T cell repertoires in COVID-19. Across the whole study: The cDNA or gDNA used as material had been derived from T cells, B-cell-depleted T cells, or PBMCs.

The protocol was immunoSEQ multiplex PCR, while the TCRdb copy is restricted to in-frame clones and leaves out a portion. The data hold a few hundred thousand clones, with approximately 81% observed a single time. The CDR3 runs to 16 residues. In germline, CDR1 is MNHEY, CDR2 SMNVEV (reference sequence). The V and J ends lost 6 bases and 7 bases, in that order; junction bases with no gene match: 12. The sample comprised peripheral blood. The source is a man in his fifties or sixties who had recovered from COVID-19. This chain joins TRBV27 and TRBJ2-1, with 10 bases that match TRBD2. CDR3 sequence reads: CASSAAGISGRNEQFF. The CDR3 DNA is TGTGCCAGCAGCGCCGCGGGGATTAGCGGGAGGAATGAGCAGTTCTTC.